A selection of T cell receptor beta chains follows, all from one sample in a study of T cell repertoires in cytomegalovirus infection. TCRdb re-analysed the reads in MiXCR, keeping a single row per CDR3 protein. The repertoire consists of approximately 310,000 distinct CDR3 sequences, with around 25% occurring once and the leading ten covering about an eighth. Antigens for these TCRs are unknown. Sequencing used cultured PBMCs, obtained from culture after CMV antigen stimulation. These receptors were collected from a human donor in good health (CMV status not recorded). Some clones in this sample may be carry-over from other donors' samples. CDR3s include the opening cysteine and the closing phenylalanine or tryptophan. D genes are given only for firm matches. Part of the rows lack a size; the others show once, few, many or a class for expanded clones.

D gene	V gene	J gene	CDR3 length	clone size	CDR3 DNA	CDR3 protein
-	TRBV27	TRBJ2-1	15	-	TGTGCCAGCAGTTTAAGCTGGGGCCGAGACAATGAGCAGTTCTTC	CASSLSWGRDNEQFF
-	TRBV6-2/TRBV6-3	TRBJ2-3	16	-	TGTGCCAGCAGTTACTCTCCAGGTCTCCTAGAAGATACGCAGTATTTT	CASSYSPGLLEDTQYF
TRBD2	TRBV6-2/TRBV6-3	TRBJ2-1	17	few	TGTGCCAGCACCTCGGGACTAGCGGGACCATCCTACAATGAGCAGTTCTTC	CASTSGLAGPSYNEQFF
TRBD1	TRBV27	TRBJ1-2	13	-	TGTGCCAGCAGTTTAAGGGGACAGGGTGGCTACACCTTC	CASSLRGQGGYTF
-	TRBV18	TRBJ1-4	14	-	TGTGCCAGCTCACAGTCTGACAGGAGGGAAAAACTGTTTTTT	CASSQSDRREKLFF
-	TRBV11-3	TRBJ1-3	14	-	TGTGCCAGCAGCTTAGATCACTCTGGAAACACCATATATTTT	CASSLDHSGNTIYF
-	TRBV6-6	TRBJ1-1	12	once	TGTGCCAGCAGTATCAGGGTAACTGAAGCTTTCTTT	CASSIRVTEAFF
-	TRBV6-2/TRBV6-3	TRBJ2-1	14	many	TGTGCCAGCAGTTACTTGGCGGTCTCCAGCGGTGCGTTCTTC	CASSYLAVSSGAFF
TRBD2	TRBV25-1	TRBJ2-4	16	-	TGTACCAGCAGTGAAGGGCGATCGGGAGGCATGCTGGTTCAGTACTTC	CTSSEGRSGGMLVQYF
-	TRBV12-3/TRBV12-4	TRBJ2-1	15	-	TGTGCCAGCAGTTCACTCCCGAGCTCCTACAATGAGCAGTTCTTC	CASSSLPSSYNEQFF
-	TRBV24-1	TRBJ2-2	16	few	TGTGCCACCAGTGAAACGGACAGAGGGAACACCGGGGAGCTGTTTTTT	CATSETDRGNTGELFF
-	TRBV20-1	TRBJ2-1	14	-	TGCAGTGCTAGAGATGTAGGACTATCCAATGAGCAGTTCTTC	CSARDVGLSNEQFF
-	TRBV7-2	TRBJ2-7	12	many	TGTGCCAGCAGCCGATTCTCCTACGAGCAGTACTTC	CASSRFSYEQYF
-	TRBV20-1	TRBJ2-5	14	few	TGCAGTGCTAGAGACCCCGGGGGAGTAAAGACCCAGTACTTC	CSARDPGGVKTQYF
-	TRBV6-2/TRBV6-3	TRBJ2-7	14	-	TGTGCCAGCAGTTACCCGTACCTTATCTACGAGCAGTACTTC	CASSYPYLIYEQYF
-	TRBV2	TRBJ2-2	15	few	TGTGCCAGCAGTGAAATTACGGTCAGGTCCGGGGAGCTGTTTTTT	CASSEITVRSGELFF
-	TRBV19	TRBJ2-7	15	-	TGTGCCAGTAGTACCGGGGCCTCCCGCTCCTACGAGCAGTACTTC	CASSTGASRSYEQYF